The rows below give T cell receptor beta chains drawn from one sample of a study of somatic mutations in cytotoxic T cells in rheumatoid arthritis. Some clones are missing from TCRdb's copy, which holds only in-frame ones; the method was immunoSEQ multiplex PCR. This sample yields around 19,000 clones, of which about four fifths are seen a single time; 8.9% belongs to the top ten. Sequencing was performed on CD8+ T cells sorted from blood. Receptors were obtained from an adult with rheumatoid arthritis. The CDR3 runs from the conserved cysteine through the conserved F or W. A D gene is named only where the DNA matches it firmly. Part of the rows lack a size; the others show once, few, many or a class for expanded clones.

len,d_gene,j_gene,v_gene,abundance,CDR3nt,CDR3aa
18,.,TRBJ2-3,TRBV9,.,TGTGCCAGCAGCGTAGTTGGGGGCTTGGGTATCGGCACAGATACGCAGTATTTT,CASSVVGGLGIGTDTQYF
15,TRBD2,TRBJ2-1,TRBV6-5,.,TGTGCCAGCAGTTACTGGGGACTAGCGGGCGATGAGCAGTTCTTC,CASSYWGLAGDEQFF
11,.,TRBJ1-2,TRBV30,.,TGTGCCTGGAGTCGTTCAGATGGCTACACCTTC,CAWSRSDGYTF
15,TRBD2,TRBJ2-1,TRBV29-1,once,TGCAGCGTTGCGGCTAGCGGGAGCTCCTGCAATGAGCAGTTCTTC,CSVAASGSSCNEQFF
14,.,TRBJ1-1,TRBV13,.,TGTGCCAGCAGCTTAGGGGGGGCGGACTCCGGAGCTTTCTTT,CASSLGGADSGAFF
12,.,TRBJ2-3,TRBV5-6,.,TGTGCCAGCAGCTTGGGGGCAGATACGCAGTATTTT,CASSLGADTQYF
13,.,TRBJ1-5,TRBV27,.,TGTGCCAGCAGAGGCCGCTCAAATGGGCCCCAGCATTTT,CASRGRSNGPQHF
14,.,TRBJ2-7,TRBV27,few,TGTGCCAGCAGTTTAGGAGGGGTTGGCTCCGAGCAGTACTTC,CASSLGGVGSEQYF
15,TRBD2,TRBJ2-1,TRBV6-5,.,TGTGCCAGCAGGCCTAGCGGGGGGGCCTACAATGAGCAGTTCTTC,CASRPSGGAYNEQFF
16,.,TRBJ2-7,TRBV13,once,TGTGCCAGCAGCACCGGATGGGGGCAGGGAACCTACGAGCAGTACTTC,CASSTGWGQGTYEQYF
17,.,TRBJ2-1,TRBV5-6,.,TGTGCCAGCAGCTTTAGTTGGCGGGGTCCCTCCTACAATGAGCAGTTCTTC,CASSFSWRGPSYNEQFF
15,.,TRBJ1-2,TRBV6-6,.,TGTGCCAGCAGCGACGGCGGTACGTTCAACTATGGCTACACCTTC,CASSDGGTFNYGYTF
14,.,TRBJ2-7,TRBV13,.,TGTGCCAGCAGCCCCCCGGACAGACAATACGAGCAGTACTTC,CASSPPDRQYEQYF
16,TRBD2,TRBJ2-7,TRBV7-8,.,TGTGCCAGCAGCTTAGGTAGCGGGGGAAGCTCCTACGAGCAGTACTTC,CASSLGSGGSSYEQYF
13,.,TRBJ2-7,TRBV27,.,TGTGCCAGCAGTTTAGGGGATTCCTACGAGCAGTACTTC,CASSLGDSYEQYF
14,.,TRBJ1-2,TRBV7-9,few,TGTGCCAGCAGCCCGGACAGTTCCCTCTATGGCTACACCTTC,CASSPDSSLYGYTF
17,.,TRBJ1-1,TRBV4-1,.,TGCGCCAGCAGCCAAGTTGGACGCTTTGTCATGAACACTGAAGCTTTCTTT,CASSQVGRFVMNTEAFF
14,.,TRBJ1-1,TRBV27,.,TGTGCCAGCAGTTTTTTAGGACAGAACACTGAAGCTTTCTTT,CASSFLGQNTEAFF
15,TRBD2,TRBJ2-3,TRBV7-9,.,TGTGCCAGCAGCTTCCTAGCGGGAGAATCAGATACGCAGTATTTT,CASSFLAGESDTQYF
18,TRBD2,TRBJ2-1,TRBV27,medium-sized,TGTGCCAGCAGTTTGCGGACTAGCGGGACCAGCTACTACAATGAGCAGTTCTTC,CASSLRTSGTSYYNEQFF
11,TRBD2,TRBJ2-7,TRBV7-9,.,TGTGCCAGCAGCTTCGGGGGGGAGCAGTACTTC,CASSFGGEQYF
19,.,TRBJ1-2,TRBV4-2,.,TGTGCCAGCAGCCGGTCCATCCGGGACGCCCCTTTAGCTAACTATGGCTACACCTTC,CASSRSIRDAPLANYGYTF
15,.,TRBJ1-1,TRBV27,.,TGTGCCAGCAGTTTATCTCAGGGGCCTTTCACTGAAGCTTTCTTT,CASSLSQGPFTEAFF
14,.,TRBJ2-5,TRBV27,.,TGTGCCAGCAGTTTATATGGAACGCAAGAGACCCAGTACTTC,CASSLYGTQETQYF
14,.,TRBJ2-7,TRBV11-2,.,TGTGCCAGCAGCTTCTCAGGGGGGACAGACGAGCAGTACTTC,CASSFSGGTDEQYF
15,TRBD1,TRBJ1-1,TRBV25-1,.,TGTGCCAGCAGTTCCATAGCGGGGACAGCATATGAAGCTTTCTTT,CASSSIAGTAYEAFF
15,.,TRBJ2-1,TRBV7-3,.,TGTGCCAGCAGCTTAATCGGTGGGGCAATAAATGAGCAGTTCTTC,CASSLIGGAINEQFF
15,TRBD1,TRBJ2-3,TRBV27,.,TGTGCCAGCAGTGAGGACAGGGGGGGGACAGATACGCAGTATTTT,CASSEDRGGTDTQYF
16,TRBD1,TRBJ1-2,TRBV4-1,.,TGCGCCAGCAGCCAGGTCGGGACAGGGGGCATCTATGGCTACACCTTC,CASSQVGTGGIYGYTF
12,TRBD1,TRBJ2-7,TRBV5-1,.,TGCGCCAGCAGCTGGACAGGGGACGAGCAGTACTTC,CASSWTGDEQYF
15,TRBD1,TRBJ2-7,TRBV27,.,TGTGCCAGCAGAAGCCGGGACAGCATATCCTACGAGCAGTACTTC,CASRSRDSISYEQYF
13,TRBD1,TRBJ1-1,TRBV29-1,.,TGCAGCTTGGGGACAGGGGAGATCACTGAAGCTTTCTTT,CSLGTGEITEAFF
15,.,TRBJ1-1,TRBV11-2,few,TGTGCCAGCAGCCTCCAGGGGAAGACGGTCACTGAAGCTTTCTTT,CASSLQGKTVTEAFF
13,.,TRBJ1-2,TRBV9,.,TGTGCCAGCAGCGTAGGCCATGACAATGGCTACACCTTC,CASSVGHDNGYTF
16,.,TRBJ1-2,TRBV6-5,.,TGTGCCAGCAGTTACTCTCTTATGGAGGGACACTATGGCTACACCTTC,CASSYSLMEGHYGYTF
16,TRBD1,TRBJ2-2,TRBV9,.,TGTGCCAGCAGCGCCACAGGGGGCTTTCAGTCCGGGGAGCTGTTTTTT,CASSATGGFQSGELFF
15,.,TRBJ1-3,TRBV6-5,.,TGTGCCAGCAGTTACGCCTGGACTTCTGGAAACACCATATATTTT,CASSYAWTSGNTIYF
14,.,TRBJ2-6,TRBV5-1,.,TGCGCCAGCACGCCATACTCTGGGGCCAACGTCCTGACTTTC,CASTPYSGANVLTF
13,.,TRBJ1-5,TRBV10-3,.,TGTGCCATCAGTGAGCCGGGGGATCAGCCCCAGCATTTT,CAISEPGDQPQHF
15,.,TRBJ2-1,TRBV27,.,TGTGCCAGCAGTTTGCGGGCGGGTAGGTACAATGAGCAGTTCTTC,CASSLRAGRYNEQFF
13,.,TRBJ1-4,TRBV10-2,.,TGCGCCACCACCCCGAGAACTAATGAAAAACTGTTTTTT,CATTPRTNEKLFF
17,TRBD2,TRBJ2-7,TRBV7-8,.,TGTGCCAGCACCGCAAGGGCTAGCGGGAGTCGGTCCTACGAGCAGTACTTC,CASTARASGSRSYEQYF
10,.,TRBJ2-2,TRBV25-1,.,TGTGCCACCCGGGGCGGGGAGCTGTTTTTT,CATRGGELFF
15,.,TRBJ1-3,TRBV7-9,few,TGTGCCAGCAGGACAGACCTGCGCTCTGGAAACACCATATATTTT,CASRTDLRSGNTIYF
15,TRBD2,TRBJ2-4,TRBV6-1,.,TGTGCCAGCAGTGAAGGACTAGCGGAGAGCAACATTCAGTACTTC,CASSEGLAESNIQYF
16,.,TRBJ1-1,TRBV9,.,TGTGCCAGCAGCGTATATCAGGGGCGTTTTAACACTGAAGCTTTCTTT,CASSVYQGRFNTEAFF
16,TRBD2,TRBJ2-3,TRBV13,.,TGTGCCAGCAGCACCTGGACTAGCGAGAGCACAGATACGCAGTATTTT,CASSTWTSESTDTQYF
16,.,TRBJ1-2,TRBV15,medium-sized,TGTGCCACCAGCAAACAGGGTTCCGCCGTGGGCTATGGCTACACCTTC,CATSKQGSAVGYGYTF
14,TRBD2,TRBJ2-1,TRBV7-3,once,TGTGCCAGCAGCTCCAGCGGGGGGGCCGATGAGCAGTTCTTC,CASSSSGGADEQFF
11,.,TRBJ1-1,TRBV5-1,.,TGTGCCAGCAGCCTCAGCGTTGAAGCTTTCTTT,CASSLSVEAFF
17,.,TRBJ1-5,TRBV15,.,TGTGCCACCAGCAGCCGGGACGGTGGTGTTAGCAATCAGCCCCAGCATTTT,CATSSRDGGVSNQPQHF